Presented here are 15 T cell receptor beta chains from one specimen sequenced in a study of patients and donors after allogeneic stem cell transplantation. Using its own MiXCR run on the RT-PCR reads, TCRdb lists one record per CDR3 protein. The sample includes roughly 41,000 distinct CDR3 sequences, about 30% seen only once; the top ten take about three quarters. Specimen: blood, either unsorted or a sorted T cell fraction (not recorded which). These receptors were collected from a human donor who was either an allogeneic HSCT recipient or a stem cell or donor lymphocyte infusion donor (not recorded which). It is not recorded whose cells these are; they may come from a transplant donor.

This clonotype was observed a few times. The chain combines TRBV7-9 with TRBJ1-1, with TRBD1 as a possible D gene (5 bases). The CDR3 runs 11 residues. Trimming removed 7 bases from V and 6 bases from J, with 9 bases in between. Germline CDR1 is SEHNR and CDR2 is FQNEAQ (reference sequence). The DNA of the CDR3 is TGTGCCAGCACCAGGGAAGCTGAAGCTTTCTTT. Its translation is CASTREAEAFF.

CDR3 region: CSAPEQGHGGYTF. CDR3 DNA sequence: TGCAGCGCGCCTGAACAGGGCCATGGGGGCTACACCTTC. The chain recombines TRBV29-1 with TRBJ1-2; D perhaps matches TRBD1 (6 bases). Germline V CDR1 and CDR2: SQVTM, ANQGSEA. V lost 7 bases to trimming and J lost 8 bases, with 20 bases between them. The CDR3 extends over 13 amino acids.

A few counts support this clonotype. This rearrangement joins TRBV20-1 to TRBJ2-1, with 15 bases lining up with TRBD2. The germline V gene has CDR1 DFQATT and CDR2 SNEGSKA (reference sequence). After removal of 5 bases from V and 7 bases from J, the junction contained 12 bases not matched to a gene. The CDR3 contains 17 residues. The CDR3 region has the DNA TGCAGTGCTCCCTCCCTCAAAGGGACTAGCGGGAGGAATGAGCAGTTCTTC. This translates into CSAPSLKGTSGRNEQFF.

This clonotype was seen ten or more times. The chain recombines TRBV4-3 with TRBJ1-2; D might be TRBD1 (5 bases). Between the trimmed V and J ends, which lost 0 bases and 2 bases, there was a span of 19 bases. The germline CDR1 and CDR2 sequences are LGHNA and YSLEER. The CDR3 spans 18 residues. CDR3 region: CASSQDWGGGATNYGYTF. In DNA form, the CDR3 reads TGCGCCAGCAGCCAAGACTGGGGCGGAGGGGCGACAAACTATGGCTACACCTTC.

V is TRBV7-8 and J is TRBJ2-1, with TRBD1 matching 7 bases. Unmatched junction bases numbered 8, after V lost 5 bases and J lost 4 bases. Germline V lookup: CDR1 SGHVS, CDR2 FQNEAQ. The CDR3 extends over 15 amino acids. The CDR3 here is CASSLRQGRYNEQFF. The CDR3 nucleotides are TGTGCCAGCAGCCTCCGACAGGGACGTTACAATGAGCAGTTCTTC.

The chain couples TRBV20-1 to TRBJ2-5, with 10 bases identical to TRBD2. Germline CDR1 and CDR2: DFQATT and SNEGSKA (reference sequence). The CDR3 is made up of 15 amino acids. J was trimmed by 1 base and V by 0 bases; bases with no gene match: 2. CDR3 amino acids: CSARETSGIQETQYF. In DNA form, the CDR3 reads TGCAGTGCTAGAGAAACTAGCGGGATCCAAGAGACCCAGTACTTC.

The chain recombines TRBV29-1 with TRBJ2-2; D perhaps matches TRBD2 (5 bases). This CDR3 is built from 15 residues. Germline V gene lookup returns CDR1 SQVTM and CDR2 ANQGSEA. V lost 4 bases and J 0 bases, leaving 12 bases between the germline ends. DNA of the CDR3: TGCAGCGTTGTAACTAGAGTGGCGAACACCGGGGAGCTGTTTTTT. Translation: CSVVTRVANTGELFF.

This clonotype has more than one count but fewer than ten. The chain carries TRBV7-9 and TRBJ1-2; D is unresolved. Per germline, CDR1 SEHNR and CDR2 FQNEAQ (reference sequence). This CDR3 is 15 amino acids long. The V and J ends lost 2 bases and 2 bases respectively, with 12 bases between them. CDR3 protein: CASSLNLVGNYGYTF. The CDR3 DNA reads TGTGCCAGCAGCTTAAATCTCGTGGGGAACTATGGCTACACCTTC.

This clonotype was counted ten times or more. This sequence joins TRBV6-6 and TRBJ1-5; D uncertain. The CDR3 runs 13 residues. Trimming left V 2 bases short and J 5 bases short, with 7 bases between. The germline gives CDR1 MNHNY, CDR2 SVGAGI (reference sequence). CDR3 amino acids: CASSYEVYQPQHF. The CDR3 DNA is TGTGCCAGCAGTTACGAGGTGTATCAGCCCCAGCATTTT.

In its sample, this clonotype was seen a few times. V gene TRBV7-2 combines with J gene TRBJ2-1; D gene ambiguous. This CDR3 comprises 13 residues. V was pared by 5 bases and J by 6 bases, with 11 bases between. The germline CDR1 and CDR2 sequences are SGHTA and FQGNSA. The CDR3, as DNA: TGTGCCAGCAGCCCCCTAGGACCCAATGAGCAGTTCTTC. It specifies CASSPLGPNEQFF.

The chain has TRBV28 and TRBJ1-5; TRBD1 matches 7 bases. After removal of 5 bases from V and 3 bases from J, the junction contained 7 bases not matched to a gene. CDR1 and CDR2 (germline): MDHEN, SYDVKM. CDR3 length: 15 residues. The CDR3 bases are TGTGCCAGCAGTCCACGACAGGGTTACAATCAGCCCCAGCATTTT. Its protein is CASSPRQGYNQPQHF.

The V and J genes are TRBV7-2 and TRBJ2-4; D might be TRBD2 (6 bases). Germline V lookup: CDR1 SGHTA, CDR2 FQGNSA. The CDR3 is made up of 15 amino acids. The V end lost 2 bases, the J end lost 2 bases, and 10 bases lay between the germline ends. The CDR3 bases are TGTGCCAGCAGCTTAAAGGAGGGTCCCAAAAACATTCAGTACTTC. It specifies CASSLKEGPKNIQYF.

This clonotype turned up a few times. For the CDR3, the DNA is TGTGCCAGCAGCTTGGCGGGCTTTAGGGGTCAGCCCCAGCATTTT. Protein sequence: CASSLAGFRGQPQHF. The V call is TRBV5-6, the J call TRBJ1-5; D may be TRBD1 (5 bases). V shed 0 bases and J shed 6 bases, with 13 bases lying between them. This CDR3 spans 15 amino acids. Germline V lookup: CDR1 SGHDT, CDR2 YYEEEE.

The rearrangement uses TRBV11-2 and TRBJ1-5; TRBD1 is a possible D gene (5 bases). V lost 0 bases and J 6 bases, leaving 15 bases between the germline ends. This CDR3 spans 16 amino acids. From germline, CDR1 is SGHAT and CDR2 FQNNGV. The CDR3 bases are TGTGCCAGCAGCTTAGAATTAGCTATCGGGGCTCAGCCCCAGCATTTT. Translating it yields CASSLELAIGAQPQHF.

This chain links TRBV28 with TRBJ1-1; 9 bases are a match to TRBD1. Unmatched junction bases numbered 6, after V lost 4 bases and J lost 3 bases. CDR3 length: 15 residues. In germline, CDR1 is MDHEN, CDR2 SYDVKM. The CDR3 sequence is CASSSPRDRDTEAFF. In nucleotides, the CDR3 is TGTGCCAGCAGTTCCCCTCGGGACAGGGACACTGAAGCTTTCTTT.